Listed here are 9 T cell receptor beta chains from one sample, sequenced in a study of T cell repertoires in cytomegalovirus infection. The antigens of these receptors remain unknown. TCRdb called the reads again in MiXCR, with one record for every CDR3 protein. The sample yields 200,000 to 250,000 distinct CDR3 sequences, approximately 38% seen once. The sample was CD8+ T cells from cultured PBMCs, taken from culture after CMV antigen stimulation. These receptors were taken from a human donor in good health (CMV status not recorded). Some clones in this sample may be carry-over from other donors' samples.

This chain joins TRBV7-6 and TRBJ1-3; unclear D gene. The V gene's germline CDR1 is SGHVS and CDR2 FNYEAQ. Trimming took 2 bases from V and 0 from J, leaving 11 bases between them. This CDR3 has 16 amino acids. This chain's CDR3 is CASSLSVSSSGNTIYF. CDR3 DNA sequence: TGTGCCAGCAGCTTAAGCGTCTCGAGCTCTGGAAACACCATATATTTT.

This clonotype was seen a few times. V is TRBV12-3 or TRBV12-4 and J is TRBJ2-3; no clear D. V was pared by 1 base and J by 1 base, with 6 bases between. The CDR3 spans 14 residues. CDR3 DNA: TGTGCCAGCAGTTTAGAAGGTGGCACAGATACGCAGTATTTT. Translating it yields CASSLEGGTDTQYF.

This clonotype appeared many times. The gene calls are TRBV7-6 and TRBJ1-3; D not certain. The V gene's germline CDR1 is SGHVS and CDR2 FNYEAQ. The V end was cut by 5 bases, the J end by 8 bases, with 10 bases between. The CDR3 is 12 residues long. CDR3 protein: CASSPPGDTIYF. The CDR3 region has the DNA TGTGCCAGCAGCCCACCCGGGGACACCATATATTTT.

This clonotype appeared a few times. The genes are TRBV20-1 and TRBJ2-1, with 13 bases aligning to TRBD2. CDR3 length: 20 residues. Germline values: CDR1 DFQATT, CDR2 SNEGSKA (reference sequence). V lost 2 bases to trimming and J lost 2 bases; unmatched junction nucleotides: 15. CDR3 in amino acids: CSARRLAGGPHKLTYNEQFF. The CDR3 DNA follows: TGCAGTGCTAGACGACTAGCGGGAGGTCCCCACAAGTTGACCTACAATGAGCAGTTCTTC.

This clonotype was detected a few times. The V and J genes are TRBV4-2 and TRBJ2-3; 12 bases are shared with TRBD2. In germline, CDR1 is LGHNA, CDR2 YNFKEQ. The CDR3 covers 18 residues. Germline trimming cut 4 bases from V and 2 bases from J; bases unmatched to any gene: 10. The CDR3 DNA follows: TGTGCCAGCAGCCTTGGACTAGCGGGGCGTGCAGACACAGATACGCAGTATTTT. It translates to CASSLGLAGRADTDTQYF.

This clonotype was seen at least ten times. CDR3 residues: CASSPNLGLQETQYF. As DNA, the CDR3 is TGTGCCAGCAGCCCGAATCTGGGACTCCAAGAGACCCAGTACTTC. This sequence joins TRBV7-8 and TRBJ2-5; TRBD2 might be the D (6 bases). Trimming took 5 bases from V and 1 from J, leaving 14 bases between them. The CDR3 consists of 15 residues. Looked up from germline, CDR1 is SGHVS and CDR2 is FQNEAQ.

Concerning this clonotype: Germline is not matched at one junction end, which may reflect a read error. J is TRBJ1-1 and V is TRBV7-6; no reliable D call. CDR1 is SGHVS, CDR2 FNYEAQ, per germline. The CDR3 is 15 amino acids. The CDR3 reads CARSLGMVGNTEAFF. CDR3 DNA: TGTGCCAGAAGCTTAGGGATGGTTGGGAACACTGAAGCTTTCTTT.

This clonotype was seen a handful of times. The V and J genes are TRBV28 and TRBJ2-3; 8 nucleotides match TRBD2. CDR3 size: 20 residues. Germline V gene lookup returns CDR1 MDHEN and CDR2 SYDVKM. Germline trimming cut 0 bases from V and 4 bases from J; bases unmatched to any gene: 18. The CDR3 DNA reads TGTGCCAGCAGTTTATGTGAAAATGAGGCGACGGGAGGGAGGGCAGATACGCAGTATTTT. It codes for CASSLCENEATGGRADTQYF.

This rearrangement joins TRBV7-6 to TRBJ2-1; TRBD2 aligns across 7 bases. The CDR3 sequence is 16 residues long. Germline CDR1 and CDR2: SGHVS and FNYEAQ. J was trimmed by 7 bases and V by 2 bases; bases with no gene match: 11. This CDR3 reads CASSLLSGRAGNEQFF. CDR3 nucleotides: TGTGCCAGCAGCTTATTAAGTGGGAGGGCTGGAAATGAGCAGTTCTTC.